Listed below are T cell receptor beta chains from one sample, sequenced in a study of T-cell reconstitution after alpha-beta-depleted transplantation in children. Each CDR3 protein is one row after TCRdb ran MiXCR on the PCR reads. The top ten clones hold 30% to 40% of a sample with a few hundred thousand distinct CDR3 sequences, more than 20% of them seen once. Sequenced material: PBMCs, taken before TCRalphabeta/CD19-depleted stem cell transplant. The receptor set was obtained from a boy less than two years old with Wiskott-Aldrich syndrome, due to receive a stem cell transplant. CDR3s include the opening cysteine and the closing phenylalanine or tryptophan. The D gene is left open where the match is weak. Not all rows give a size; the values are once, few, many and, for expanded clones, a class.

TRBJ2-3 | . | . | TRBV24-1 | TGTGCCACCAGTGATTTGCGAGGGACCGGCACAGATACGCAGTATTTT | CATSDLRGTGTDTQYF
TRBJ2-1 | . | . | TRBV5-1 | TGCGCCAGCCATTTCAAGGCGTTGATTTTTAATGAGCAGTTCTTC | CASHFKALIFNEQFF
TRBJ1-1 | . | . | TRBV27 | TGTGCCAGCAGTCCTGTGAGTAGAGGTACGAACACTGAAGCTTTCTTT | CASSPVSRGTNTEAFF
TRBJ2-1 | few | . | TRBV5-1 | TGCGCCAGCAGCTTGGGTGTAGCCGGTCCGGGAGAGCAGTTCTTC | CASSLGVAGPGEQFF
TRBJ2-1 | few | . | TRBV24-1 | TGTGCCACCAGTGACCCAGGGGCCACCTACAATGAGCAGTTCTTC | CATSDPGATYNEQFF
TRBJ2-2 | few | . | TRBV29-1 | TGCAGCGTTGACAGCGCCACCGGGGAGCTGTTTTTT | CSVDSATGELFF
TRBJ2-3 | . | . | TRBV7-6 | TGTGCCAGCAGCTTAATGGGTGGCGGAGACACAGATACGCAGTATTTT | CASSLMGGGDTDTQYF
TRBJ2-7 | few | . | TRBV12-3/TRBV12-4 | TGTGCCAGCAGTCGCCGGGGACGGAACTACGAGCAGTACTTC | CASSRRGRNYEQYF
TRBJ2-7 | . | TRBD1 | TRBV25-1 | TGTGCCAGCAGGACAGGGGGACTTCTGGAGCAGTACTTC | CASRTGGLLEQYF
TRBJ2-5 | . | TRBD2 | TRBV6-1 | TGTGCCAGCACTCGCGGGAGCCAAGAGACCCAGTACTTC | CASTRGSQETQYF
TRBJ1-6 | few | . | TRBV3-1 | TGTGCCAGCAGCCAAGGGGGCGCGGGGAGTTCACCCCTCCACTTT | CASSQGGAGSSPLHF